One and the same sample provided the 24 T cell receptor beta chains below, sequenced in a study of T cell responses to AZD1222 COVID-19 vaccine. The repertoire was sequenced with immunoSEQ multiplex PCR; TCRdb's copy has only in-frame clones and lacks some. The data show about 94,000 clones, nearly 90% seen once. Sequencing was performed on peripheral blood, taken on day 0 of AZD1222 vaccination. The receptors here all came from an adult in good health.

The chain combines TRBV14 with TRBJ2-5; the D is unclear. V lost 0 bases, J lost 4 bases, and 0 bases lay in between. Germline V gene sequence: CDR1 SGHDN, CDR2 FVKESK. The CDR3 is made up of 11 amino acids. DNA for the CDR3: TGTGCCAGCAGCCAAGAAGAGACCCAGTACTTC. Translation: CASSQEETQYF.

The chain joins TRBV7-2 to TRBJ1-1, with D possibly matching TRBD1 (5 bases). The CDR3 sequence is 16 residues long. Trimming pared 2 bases from V and 0 bases from J, leaving 13 bases between. Germline V gives CDR1 SGHTA, CDR2 FQGNSA. The CDR3 bases are TGTGCCAGCAGCTTAAGCAGGGCCGCCATGAACACTGAAGCTTTCTTT. This codes for CASSLSRAAMNTEAFF.

The J gene is TRBJ1-2, the V gene TRBV19; D gene unclear. The CDR3 is 13 residues long. V lost 5 bases and J lost 2, with 9 bases in between. In germline, CDR1 is LNHDA, CDR2 SQIVND (reference sequence). CDR3 region: CASSGTDNYGYTF. CDR3 DNA sequence: TGTGCCAGTAGTGGAACTGACAACTATGGCTACACCTTC.

This chain joins TRBV7-2 and TRBJ1-2; 7 bases match TRBD1. This CDR3 comprises 12 residues. J gave up 6 bases and V 5 bases, and 3 bases lay outside the gene matches. Germline CDR1 is SGHTA and CDR2 is FQGNSA. CDR3 residues: CASSPTGDGYTF. The DNA of the CDR3 is TGTGCCAGCAGCCCCACAGGGGATGGCTACACCTTC.

V and J are TRBV7-9 and TRBJ1-1, with D possibly being TRBD1 (6 bases). V lost 4 bases to trimming and J lost 11 bases, with 14 bases between them. This CDR3 is built from 12 residues. CDR1 SEHNR and CDR2 FQNEAQ come from the germline V gene (reference sequence). CDR3 sequence: CASSSGQSRAFF. CDR3 sequence (DNA): TGTGCCAGCAGCTCTGGACAGTCTCGGGCTTTCTTT.

The J gene is TRBJ2-7, the V gene TRBV19; tentatively, D is TRBD1 or TRBD2 (5 bases each). Trimming removed 7 bases from V and 6 bases from J, with 13 bases in between. This CDR3 contains 12 residues. Germline V CDR1 and CDR2: LNHDA, SQIVND (reference sequence). The CDR3 here is CASNGRGAEQYF. DNA of the CDR3: TGTGCCAGTAATGGAAGAGGGGCCGAGCAGTACTTC.

This chain links TRBV3-1 (or the pseudogene TRBV3-2) with TRBJ2-2; 7 bases agree with TRBD1. The CDR3 spans 20 residues. CDR1 and CDR2 from the germline V gene are LGHDT and YNNKEL (reference sequence). V shed 0 bases and J 6 bases; nucleotides not matched to a gene: 19. The CDR3 reads CASSQDLGSVGTAEAGELFF. CDR3 DNA: TGTGCCAGCAGCCAAGATCTAGGATCAGTGGGGACAGCCGAGGCCGGGGAGCTGTTTTTT.

The gene calls are TRBV18 and TRBJ1-2, with TRBD1 identical over 9 bases. CDR1 and CDR2 (germline): KGHSH, LQKENI. The CDR3 is 15 amino acids. The trim removed 0 bases at V and 2 bases at J, leaving 1 base unmatched. The CDR3 nucleotides are TGTGCCAGCTCACCACCCGGGACAGGGAACTATGGCTACACCTTC. Encoded protein: CASSPPGTGNYGYTF. Full variable domain (rest looked up from reference TRBV18 and TRBJ1-2): NAGVMQNPRHLVRRRGQEARLRCSPMKGHSHVYWYRQLPEEGLKFMVYLQKENIIDESGMPKERFSAEFPKEGPSILRIQQVVRGDSAAYFCASSPPGTGNYGYTFGSGTRLTVV.

This clone occurred once. J is TRBJ2-1 and V is TRBV12-3 or TRBV12-4; 8 bases are a match to TRBD2. J lost 6 bases, V lost 4 bases, and 2 bases had no gene match. The CDR3 runs 13 residues. The CDR3 protein is CASSSGGPNEQFF. In DNA, the CDR3 is TGTGCCAGCAGTTCGGGGGGGCCCAATGAGCAGTTCTTC.

In its sample, this clone was seen once. The rearrangement links TRBV11-2 to TRBJ2-7; 9 bases match TRBD2. Unmatched junction bases numbered 9, after V lost 2 bases and J lost 4 bases. CDR1 is SGHAT and CDR2 is FQNNGV in the germline V gene. The CDR3 sequence is 16 residues long. The CDR3 region is CASSLYGAGGLYEQYF. For the CDR3, the DNA is TGTGCCAGCAGCTTATATGGAGCGGGGGGACTGTACGAGCAGTACTTC.

The J gene is TRBJ1-4, the V gene TRBV4-3, with D possibly being TRBD1 (6 bases). Deletions cut 1 base from V and 3 bases from J, with 12 bases between. The CDR3 extends over 16 amino acids. Germline V CDR1 and CDR2: LGHNA, YSLEER. Written as DNA, the CDR3 is TGCGCCAGCAGCCAAGGGGGGGCAGGGTCTAATGAAAAACTGTTTTTT. It specifies CASSQGGAGSNEKLFF.

This chain uses TRBV7-9 with TRBJ1-4; unclear D gene. Per germline, CDR1 SEHNR and CDR2 FQNEAQ (reference sequence). The CDR3 extends over 10 amino acids. Trimming shortened V by 0 bases and J by 14 bases, and 4 bases separated the two germline ends. This chain's CDR3 is CASSLACLFF. For the CDR3, the DNA is TGTGCCAGCAGCTTAGCATGCCTGTTTTTT.

The V gene is TRBV5-3, the J gene TRBJ2-2; the match to TRBD2 covers 9 bases. TRBV5-3 is sorted into the ORF group, with uncertain function. The CDR3 length is 15 residues. Trimming removed 1 base from V and 6 bases from J; junction bases left unmatched: 4. The CDR3: CARSLLAGSAGELFF. The CDR3 DNA reads TGTGCCAGAAGCTTGCTAGCGGGGTCGGCCGGGGAGCTGTTTTTT.

V and J are TRBV10-1 and TRBJ1-1, with 12 bases identical to TRBD1. This CDR3 is built from 15 residues. Germline assignment: CDR1 WNHNN and CDR2 SYGVQD (reference sequence). V dropped 7 bases and J dropped 1; count of bases not matched to a gene: 4. CDR3 sequence reads: CASNRDRGRNTEAFF. DNA for the CDR3: TGCGCCAGCAACCGGGACAGGGGGCGGAACACTGAAGCTTTCTTT.

This chain links TRBV29-1 with TRBJ1-3, with no clear D. The V gene lost 2 bases and the J gene lost 1 base, with 0 bases spanning the gap. Per germline, CDR1 SQVTM and CDR2 ANQGSEA. CDR3 length: 11 amino acids. This CDR3 is CSVESGNTIYF. The CDR3 nucleotides read TGCAGCGTTGAATCTGGAAACACCATATATTTT.

The genes are TRBV19 and TRBJ1-2; TRBD1 agrees at 7 bases. The CDR3 has 12 residues. Germline V lookup: CDR1 LNHDA, CDR2 SQIVND (reference sequence). The trim removed 6 bases at V and 2 bases at J, leaving 0 bases unmatched. In DNA form, the CDR3 reads TGTGCCAGTAGGACAGGGAACTATGGCTACACCTTC. Translating gives CASRTGNYGYTF.

The chain has TRBV11-3 and TRBJ2-2; 7 nucleotides agree with TRBD2. Germline assignment: CDR1 SGHNT and CDR2 YENEEA. V shed 1 base and J 6 bases; nucleotides not matched to a gene: 8. The CDR3 consists of 16 residues. The chain's CDR3 is CASSLGTSRGAGELFF. CDR3 nucleotide sequence: TGTGCCAGCAGCTTAGGGACTTCCCGGGGGGCCGGGGAGCTGTTTTTT.

The V and J genes are TRBV19 and TRBJ1-2; no firm D call. Germline V gene lookup returns CDR1 LNHDA and CDR2 SQIVND (reference sequence). The V end was cut by 4 bases, the J end by 2 bases, with 11 bases between. CDR3 length: 14 residues. CDR3 residues: CASSTGRANYGYTF. CDR3 in DNA: TGTGCCAGTAGTACCGGGAGGGCAAACTATGGCTACACCTTC.

V is TRBV19 and J is TRBJ2-2, with D perhaps TRBD1 or TRBD2 (6 bases each). The CDR3 has 15 amino acids. Trimming cost V 7 bases and J 3 bases, with 15 bases left between them. Germline CDR1 and CDR2: LNHDA and SQIVND (reference sequence). The CDR3 sequence: CASNDRRGDTGELFF. In nucleotides, the CDR3 is TGTGCCAGTAATGACAGGAGGGGCGACACCGGGGAGCTGTTTTTT.

This chain uses TRBV15 with TRBJ2-7; D may be TRBD1 (5 bases). This CDR3 spans 13 amino acids. V was cut by 4 bases and J by 4 bases, with 11 bases left in between. The V gene's germline CDR1 is LNHNV and CDR2 YYDKDF (reference sequence). CDR3 protein: CATSTPGWYEQYF. CDR3 nucleotides: TGTGCCACCAGCACCCCAGGGTGGTACGAGCAGTACTTC.

The chain combines TRBV5-5 with TRBJ2-6; the D is unclear. The CDR3 runs to 16 residues. CDR1 is SGHKS, CDR2 YYEKEE, per germline (reference sequence). Trimming cost V 4 bases and J 0 bases, with 11 bases left between them. DNA of the CDR3: TGTGCCAGCAGCCTCGGGTCTATCTCTGGGGCCAACGTCCTGACTTTC. Translation: CASSLGSISGANVLTF.

The chain's CDR3 is CATSRTTDTQYF. The CDR3 nucleotides read TGTGCCACCAGCAGAACCACAGATACGCAGTATTTT. The chain recombines TRBV15 with TRBJ2-3; D gene unclear. Looked up from germline, CDR1 is LNHNV and CDR2 is YYDKDF (reference sequence). There are 12 residues in the CDR3. V lost 2 bases and J 2 bases, leaving 2 bases between the germline ends.

The chain links TRBV5-8 to TRBJ2-3, with 11 bases identical to TRBD2. This CDR3 region has 15 residues. V was pared by 2 bases and J by 5 bases, with 4 bases of the junction left unmatched. Germline-derived CDR1 and CDR2 are SGHTS and YDEGEE. CDR3 region: CASSLGLAGQDTQYF. CDR3 sequence (DNA): TGTGCCAGCAGCTTAGGACTAGCGGGTCAAGATACGCAGTATTTT.

This clone was seen only a few times. V usage is TRBV2 and J usage is TRBJ1-2; D gene unclear. V was shortened by 5 bases and J by 4 bases, with 11 bases between the two germline ends. Germline CDR1 SNHLY, CDR2 FYNNEI. The CDR3 has 13 residues. CDR3 nucleotide sequence: TGTGCCAGCAGTCCGACACAATCCTATGGCTACACCTTC. Amino acids: CASSPTQSYGYTF.